This record concerns one TCR beta chain sequence. Its specificity is not known. Trimming left V 5 bases short and J 2 bases short, with 13 bases between. The germline CDR1 and CDR2 sequences are MNHEY and SMNVEV (reference sequence). The CDR3 contains 14 residues. These data originate in a study of cytomegalovirus exposure and HLA in healthy donors. Study-level results: The dataset shows that most TCR sequences were rare, while some public TCRs occurred in many donors.

60 Vbeta and 13 Jbeta primers were used in PCR. Some clones are missing from TCRdb's copy, which holds only in-frame ones; the method was immunoSEQ multiplex PCR. The table lists some 150,000 clones, around 79% of them singletons. This chain uses TRBV27 with TRBJ2-7, with a weak D call TRBD1 (6 bases). The origin of this receptor is a woman aged 40 to 50 in good health and CMV-seronegative. The sample comprised PBMCs. The CDR3 loop reads CASSARDTTYEQYF. The CDR3, as DNA: TGTGCCAGCAGTGCCAGGGACACAACCTACGAGCAGTACTTC.